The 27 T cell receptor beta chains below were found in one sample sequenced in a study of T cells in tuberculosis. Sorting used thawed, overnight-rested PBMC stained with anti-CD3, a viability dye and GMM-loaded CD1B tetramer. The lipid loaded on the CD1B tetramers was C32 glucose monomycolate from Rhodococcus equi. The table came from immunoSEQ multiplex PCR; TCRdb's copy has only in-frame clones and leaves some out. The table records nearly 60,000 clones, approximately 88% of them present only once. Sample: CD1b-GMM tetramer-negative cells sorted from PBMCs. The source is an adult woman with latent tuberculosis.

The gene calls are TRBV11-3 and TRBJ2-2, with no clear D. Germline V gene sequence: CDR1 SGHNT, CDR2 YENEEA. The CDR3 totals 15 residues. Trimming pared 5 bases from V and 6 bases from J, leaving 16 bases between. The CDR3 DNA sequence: TGTGCCAGCAGCCACCACACCCGAAATCCCGGGGAGCTGTTTTTT. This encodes CASSHHTRNPGELFF.

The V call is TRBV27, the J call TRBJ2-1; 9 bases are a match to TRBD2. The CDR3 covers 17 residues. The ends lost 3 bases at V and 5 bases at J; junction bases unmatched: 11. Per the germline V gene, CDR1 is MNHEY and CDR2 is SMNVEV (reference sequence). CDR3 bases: TGTGCCAGCAGTTTGGGTAGAGGCGGGAGGGCCAACAATGAGCAGTTCTTC. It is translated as CASSLGRGGRANNEQFF.

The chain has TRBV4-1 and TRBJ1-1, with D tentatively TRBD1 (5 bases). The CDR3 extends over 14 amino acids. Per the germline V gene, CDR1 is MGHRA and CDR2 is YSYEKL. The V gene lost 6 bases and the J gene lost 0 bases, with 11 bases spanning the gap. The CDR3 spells CASSGRTMNTEAFF. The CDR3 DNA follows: TGCGCCAGCAGTGGCCGGACAATGAACACTGAAGCTTTCTTT.

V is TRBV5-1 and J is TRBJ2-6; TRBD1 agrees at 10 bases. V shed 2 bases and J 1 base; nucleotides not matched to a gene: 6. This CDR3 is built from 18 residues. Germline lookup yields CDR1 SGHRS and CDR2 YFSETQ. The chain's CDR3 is CASSFRDRGASGANVLTF. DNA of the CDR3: TGCGCCAGCAGCTTCCGGGACAGGGGTGCATCTGGGGCCAACGTCCTGACTTTC.

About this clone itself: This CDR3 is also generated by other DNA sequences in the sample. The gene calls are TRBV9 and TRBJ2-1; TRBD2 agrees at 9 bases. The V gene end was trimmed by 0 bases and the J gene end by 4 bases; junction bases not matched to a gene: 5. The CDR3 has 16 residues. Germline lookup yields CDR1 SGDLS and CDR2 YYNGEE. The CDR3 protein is CASSVGGGGAYNEQFF. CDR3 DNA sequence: TGTGCCAGCAGCGTAGGAGGCGGGGGGGCATACAATGAGCAGTTCTTC.

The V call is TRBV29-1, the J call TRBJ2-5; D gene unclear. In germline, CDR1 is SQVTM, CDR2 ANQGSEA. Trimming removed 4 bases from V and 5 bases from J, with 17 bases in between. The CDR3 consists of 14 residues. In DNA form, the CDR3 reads TGCAGCGTTGCCCGGAACCCACAGATGGAGACCCAGTACTTC. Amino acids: CSVARNPQMETQYF. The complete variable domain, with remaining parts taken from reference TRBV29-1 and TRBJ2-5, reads SAVISQKPSRDICQRGTSLTIQCQVDSQVTMMFWYRQQPGQSLTLIATANQGSEATYESGFVIDKFPISRPNLTFSTLTVSNMSPEDSSIYLCSVARNPQMETQYFGPGTRLLVL.

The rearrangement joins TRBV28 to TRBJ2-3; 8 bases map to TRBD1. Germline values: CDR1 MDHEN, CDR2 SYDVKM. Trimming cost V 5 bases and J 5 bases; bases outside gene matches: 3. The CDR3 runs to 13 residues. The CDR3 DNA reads TGTGCCAGCAGTGGACAGGGACGAGATACGCAGTATTTT. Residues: CASSGQGRDTQYF.

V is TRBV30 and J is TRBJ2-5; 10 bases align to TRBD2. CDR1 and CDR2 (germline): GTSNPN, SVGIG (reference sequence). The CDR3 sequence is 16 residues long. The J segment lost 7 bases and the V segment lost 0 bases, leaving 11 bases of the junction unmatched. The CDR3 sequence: CAWSVGSGGAVGTQYF. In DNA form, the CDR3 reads TGTGCCTGGAGTGTAGGGAGCGGGGGGGCGGTGGGGACCCAGTACTTC.

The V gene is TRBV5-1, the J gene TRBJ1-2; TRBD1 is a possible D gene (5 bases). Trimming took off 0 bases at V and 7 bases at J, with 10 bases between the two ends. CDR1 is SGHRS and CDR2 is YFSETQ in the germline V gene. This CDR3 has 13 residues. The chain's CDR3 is CASSLVPQGGYTF. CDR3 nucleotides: TGCGCCAGCAGCTTGGTCCCCCAGGGTGGCTACACCTTC.

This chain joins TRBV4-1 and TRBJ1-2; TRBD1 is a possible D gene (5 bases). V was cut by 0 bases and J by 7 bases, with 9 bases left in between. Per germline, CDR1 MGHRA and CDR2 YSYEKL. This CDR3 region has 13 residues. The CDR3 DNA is TGCGCCAGCAGCCAAGATACGGACACTGGCTACACCTTC. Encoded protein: CASSQDTDTGYTF.

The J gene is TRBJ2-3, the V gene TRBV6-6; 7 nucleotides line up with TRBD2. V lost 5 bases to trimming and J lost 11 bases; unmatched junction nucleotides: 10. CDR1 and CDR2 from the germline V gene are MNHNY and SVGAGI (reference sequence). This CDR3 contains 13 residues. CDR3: CASSIPGGEGQYF. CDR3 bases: TGTGCCAGCAGTATCCCGGGGGGAGAGGGGCAGTATTTT.

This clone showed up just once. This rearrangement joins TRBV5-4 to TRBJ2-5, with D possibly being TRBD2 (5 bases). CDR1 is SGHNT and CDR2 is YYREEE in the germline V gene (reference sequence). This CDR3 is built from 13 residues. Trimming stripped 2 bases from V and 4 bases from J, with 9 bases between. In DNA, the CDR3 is TGTGCCAGCAGCTTTATGGAGGTAGAGACCCAGTACTTC. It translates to CASSFMEVETQYF.

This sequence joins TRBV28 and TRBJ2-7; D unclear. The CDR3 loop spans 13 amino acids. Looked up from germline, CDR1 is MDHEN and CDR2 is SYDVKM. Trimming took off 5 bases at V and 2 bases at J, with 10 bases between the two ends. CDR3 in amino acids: CASSMRPPYEQYF. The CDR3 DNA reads TGTGCCAGCAGTATGCGGCCCCCCTACGAGCAGTACTTC. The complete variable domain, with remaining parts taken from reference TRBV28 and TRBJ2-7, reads DVKVTQSSRYLVKRTGEKVFLECVQDMDHENMFWYRQDPGLGLRLIYFSYDVKMKEKGDIPEGYSVSREKKERFSLILESASTNQTSMYLCASSMRPPYEQYFGPGTRLTVT.

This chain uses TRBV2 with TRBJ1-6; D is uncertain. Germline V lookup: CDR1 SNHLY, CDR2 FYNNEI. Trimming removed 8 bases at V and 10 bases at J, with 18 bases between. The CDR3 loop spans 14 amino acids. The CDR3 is CASPERRGDSPLHF. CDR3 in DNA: TGTGCCAGCCCCGAAAGGCGGGGAGACTCACCCCTCCACTTT.

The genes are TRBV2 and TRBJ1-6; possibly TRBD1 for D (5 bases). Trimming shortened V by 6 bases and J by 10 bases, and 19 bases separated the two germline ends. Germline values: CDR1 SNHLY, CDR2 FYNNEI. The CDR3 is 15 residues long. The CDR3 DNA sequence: TGTGCCAGCAGGGTGAATCAGGGTTTGGGATCACCCCTCCACTTT. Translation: CASRVNQGLGSPLHF.

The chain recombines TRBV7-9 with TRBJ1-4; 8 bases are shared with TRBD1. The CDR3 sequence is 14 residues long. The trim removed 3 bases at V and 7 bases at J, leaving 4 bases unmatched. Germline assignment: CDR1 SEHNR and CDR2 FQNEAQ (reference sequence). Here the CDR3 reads CASSFVDRAEKLFF. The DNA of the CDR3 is TGTGCCAGCAGCTTTGTGGACAGGGCTGAAAAACTGTTTTTT. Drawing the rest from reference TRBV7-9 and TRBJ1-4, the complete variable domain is DTGVSQNPRHKITKRGQNVTFRCDPISEHNRLYWYRQTLGQGPEFLTYFQNEAQLEKSRLLSDRFSAERPKGSFSTLEIQRTEQGDSAMYLCASSFVDRAEKLFFGSGTQLSVL.

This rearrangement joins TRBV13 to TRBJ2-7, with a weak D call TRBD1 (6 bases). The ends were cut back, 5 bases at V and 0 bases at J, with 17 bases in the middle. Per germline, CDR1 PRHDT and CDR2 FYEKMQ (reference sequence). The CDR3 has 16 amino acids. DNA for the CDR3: TGTGCCAGCAGCCTCAAAGGGGGTTCCTTCTCCTACGAGCAGTACTTC. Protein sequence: CASSLKGGSFSYEQYF.

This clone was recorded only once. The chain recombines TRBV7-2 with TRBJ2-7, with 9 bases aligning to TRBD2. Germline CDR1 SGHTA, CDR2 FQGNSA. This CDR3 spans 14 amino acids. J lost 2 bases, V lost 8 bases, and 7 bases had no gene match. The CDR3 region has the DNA TGTGCCAGCGGTACTAGCGGGTTTACCTACGAGCAGTACTTC. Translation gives CASGTSGFTYEQYF.

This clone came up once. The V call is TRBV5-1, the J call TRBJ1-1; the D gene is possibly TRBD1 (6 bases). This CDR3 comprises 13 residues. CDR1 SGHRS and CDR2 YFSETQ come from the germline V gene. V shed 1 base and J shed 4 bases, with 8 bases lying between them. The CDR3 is CASSLTGSTEAFF. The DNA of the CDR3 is TGCGCCAGCAGCTTGACAGGGAGCACTGAAGCTTTCTTT.

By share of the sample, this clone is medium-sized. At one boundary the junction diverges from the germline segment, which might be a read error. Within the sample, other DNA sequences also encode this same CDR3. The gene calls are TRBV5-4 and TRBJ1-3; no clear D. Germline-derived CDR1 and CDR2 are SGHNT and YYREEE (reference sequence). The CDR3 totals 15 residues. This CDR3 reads CASRDGLTSGNTIYF. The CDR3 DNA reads TGCGCCAGCAGAGATGGACTGACCTCTGGAAACACCATATATTTT.

The CDR3 protein is CASSVGGSSYEQYF. The CDR3 DNA follows: TGTGCCAGCAGTGTTGGCGGGAGCTCCTACGAGCAGTACTTC. J is TRBJ2-7 and V is TRBV25-1, with 7 bases identical to TRBD2. Germline CDR1 and CDR2: MGHDK and SYGVNS. This CDR3 contains 14 residues. J gave up 0 bases and V 4 bases, and 3 bases lay outside the gene matches.

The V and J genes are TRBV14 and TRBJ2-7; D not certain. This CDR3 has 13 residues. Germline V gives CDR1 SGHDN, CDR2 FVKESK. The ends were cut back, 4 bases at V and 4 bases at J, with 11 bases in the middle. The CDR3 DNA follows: TGTGCCAGCAGCCTTTTCCACGGGTACGAGCAGTACTTC. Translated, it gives CASSLFHGYEQYF.

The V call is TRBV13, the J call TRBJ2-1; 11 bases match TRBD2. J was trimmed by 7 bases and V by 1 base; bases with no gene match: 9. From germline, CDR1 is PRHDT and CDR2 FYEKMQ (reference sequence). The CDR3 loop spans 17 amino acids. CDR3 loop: CASSLAHSGRAANEQFF. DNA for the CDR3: TGTGCCAGCAGCTTAGCGCATAGCGGGAGGGCCGCAAATGAGCAGTTCTTC. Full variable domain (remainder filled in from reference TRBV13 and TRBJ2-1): AAGVIQSPRHLIKEKRETATLKCYPIPRHDTVYWYQQGPGQDPQFLISFYEKMQSDKGSIPDRFSAQQFSDYHSELNMSSLELGDSALYFCASSLAHSGRAANEQFFGPGTRLTVL.

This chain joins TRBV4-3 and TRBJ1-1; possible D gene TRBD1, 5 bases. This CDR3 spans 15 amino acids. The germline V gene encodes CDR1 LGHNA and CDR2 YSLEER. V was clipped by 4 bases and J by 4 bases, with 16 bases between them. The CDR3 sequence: CASSPDGRGFTEAFF. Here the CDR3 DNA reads TGCGCCAGCAGCCCCGACGGTCGGGGGTTCACTGAAGCTTTCTTT.

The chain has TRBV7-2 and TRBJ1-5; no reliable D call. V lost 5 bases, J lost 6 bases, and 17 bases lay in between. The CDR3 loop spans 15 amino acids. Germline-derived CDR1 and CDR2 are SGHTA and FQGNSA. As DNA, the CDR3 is TGTGCCAGCAGCCCCCAGGCGGGGTCTCTTCAGCCCCAGCATTTT. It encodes CASSPQAGSLQPQHF. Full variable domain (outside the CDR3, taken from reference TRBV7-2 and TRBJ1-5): GAGVSQSPSNKVTEKGKDVELRCDPISGHTALYWYRQSLGQGLEFLIYFQGNSAPDKSGLPSDRFSAERTGGSVSTLTIQRTQQEDSAVYLCASSPQAGSLQPQHFGDGTRLSIL.

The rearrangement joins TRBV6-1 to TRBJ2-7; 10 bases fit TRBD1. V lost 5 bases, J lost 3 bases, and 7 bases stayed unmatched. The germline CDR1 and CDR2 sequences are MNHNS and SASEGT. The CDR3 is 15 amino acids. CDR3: CASSPVWDRGYEQYF. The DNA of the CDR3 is TGTGCCAGCAGTCCTGTCTGGGACAGGGGCTACGAGCAGTACTTC.

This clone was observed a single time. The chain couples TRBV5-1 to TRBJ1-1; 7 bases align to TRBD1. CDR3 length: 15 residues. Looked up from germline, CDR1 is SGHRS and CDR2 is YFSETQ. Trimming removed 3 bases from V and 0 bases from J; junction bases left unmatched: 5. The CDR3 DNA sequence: TGCGCCAGCAGCTGGACAGGCGATTTGAACACTGAAGCTTTCTTT. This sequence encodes CASSWTGDLNTEAFF.